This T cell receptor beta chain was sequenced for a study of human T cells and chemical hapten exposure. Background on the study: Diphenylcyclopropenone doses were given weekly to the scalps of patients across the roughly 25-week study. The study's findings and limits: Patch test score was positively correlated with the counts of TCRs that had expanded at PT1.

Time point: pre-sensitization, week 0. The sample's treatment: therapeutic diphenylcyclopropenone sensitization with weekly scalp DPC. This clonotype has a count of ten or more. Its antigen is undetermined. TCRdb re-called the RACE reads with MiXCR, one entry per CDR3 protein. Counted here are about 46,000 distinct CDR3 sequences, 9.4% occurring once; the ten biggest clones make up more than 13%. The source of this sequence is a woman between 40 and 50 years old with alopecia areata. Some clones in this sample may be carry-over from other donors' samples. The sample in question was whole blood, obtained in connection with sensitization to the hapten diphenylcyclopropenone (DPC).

The CDR3 DNA sequence: TGCAGCGTTGAAGATCGGATTTATGGCTACACCTTC. Amino acid sequence: CSVEDRIYGYTF. The rearrangement joins TRBV29-1 to TRBJ1-2, with D hard to call. Trimming stripped 0 bases from V and 5 bases from J, with 7 bases between. The CDR3 sequence is 12 residues long. Germline CDR1 reads SQVTM; CDR2 reads ANQGSEA.